These T cell receptor beta chains were read from a single sample in a study of tumor and adjacent non-tumor tissue in lung cancer. MiXCR, applied by TCRdb to the multiplex PCR reads, yields one record per CDR3 protein. Seen here are 90,000 to 130,000 distinct CDR3 sequences, 84% observed once, and the top ten hold 22%. Sequenced input: lung tumor tissue. The receptors derive from a man in his 70s with non-small cell lung cancer. The CDR3 runs from the conserved cysteine through the conserved F or W. The D gene is left open where the match is weak. Size values are once, few and many counts, or a class for expanded clones, and some rows have none.

D: TRBD2; J: TRBJ2-3; V: TRBV15; size: few; DNA: TGTGCCACCAGCAGGGGGGACCTCCCCAGGACTAGCGCGGACTACAGCACAGATACGCAGTATTTT; CDR3: CATSRGDLPRTSADYSTDTQYF
D: TRBD2; J: TRBJ2-7; V: TRBV10-3; size: NA; DNA: TGTGCCATCAGGGGGACTAGCGGGAGGGCTCCATCGTATGAGCAGTACTTC; CDR3: CAIRGTSGRAPSYEQYF
D: NA; J: TRBJ2-7; V: TRBV29-1; size: NA; DNA: TGTAGCGTTGAAAGGGTGGGACCGACCTACGATCAGTACTTC; CDR3: CSVERVGPTYDQYF
D: TRBD1; J: TRBJ1-1; V: TRBV29-1; size: NA; DNA: TGCAGCGTTGAACAGGGGGCCGCTGGCACCGAAGCTATCTTT; CDR3: CSVEQGAAGTEAIF
D: TRBD2; J: TRBJ2-2; V: TRBV11-2; size: NA; DNA: TGTGCCAGCAGCAACAGCGGGACGAGCACCGGGGAGCTGTTTTTT; CDR3: CASSNSGTSTGELFF
D: NA; J: TRBJ2-7; V: TRBV6-6; size: once; DNA: TGTGCCAGTAGTTACTCGACGGGCGCAGACAATGAGCAGTACTTC; CDR3: CASSYSTGADNEQYF
D: NA; J: TRBJ1-1; V: TRBV20-1; size: many; DNA: TGCAGTGCTAGAGCGATGGTTACTGAAGCTTTCTTT; CDR3: CSARAMVTEAFF
D: NA; J: TRBJ2-7; V: TRBV5-4; size: NA; DNA: TGTGCCAGCAGTTTGGCCGGACAAGCCTACGGGCAGTACTTC; CDR3: CASSLAGQAYGQYF
D: TRBD2; J: TRBJ2-5; V: TRBV6-5; size: NA; DNA: TGTGCCAGCAGTTACCTAGCGGGGCCGGCAGAGACCCAGTATTTC; CDR3: CASSYLAGPAETQYF
D: NA; J: TRBJ2-3; V: TRBV7-8; size: NA; DNA: TGTGCCAACAGCCTTAGCTGGGCAAGGGAGGTGACAGATACGCAGTATTTT; CDR3: CANSLSWAREVTDTQYF
D: TRBD1; J: TRBJ1-5; V: TRBV28; size: NA; DNA: TGTGCCGGCAGGGGAACAGGGGAGGACAATCAGCCCCAGCATTTT; CDR3: CAGRGTGEDNQPQHF
D: NA; J: TRBJ2-3; V: TRBV6-1; size: NA; DNA: TGTGCCAGCTGGAGCTGGAGCACAGATACGCAGAATTTT; CDR3: CASWSWSTDTQNF
D: NA; J: TRBJ2-1; V: TRBV6-6; size: medium-sized; DNA: TGTGCCAGCACCAAGGGCAGGGTTTTAAACAATGAGCAGTTCTTC; CDR3: CASTKGRVLNNEQFF
D: NA; J: TRBJ2-1; V: TRBV11-3; size: NA; DNA: TGTGTTAGCAGCATAGATCCCACGGGGGGCAGGGGTGAGCAGTTCTTC; CDR3: CVSSIDPTGGRGEQFF
D: NA; J: TRBJ2-4; V: TRBV29-1; size: NA; DNA: TGCAGCACAACTACCCAGGACAGAGGCGGTCAGTACTTC; CDR3: CSTTTQDRGGQYF
D: TRBD2; J: TRBJ2-3; V: TRBV11-2; size: NA; DNA: TGTGCCAGCAGCTTAATAACGCGCTTAGCGGGGGGAGCTAGCCCAGATACGCAGTATTTT; CDR3: CASSLITRLAGGASPDTQYF
D: NA; J: TRBJ2-4; V: TRBV7-3; size: NA; DNA: TGTGCCAGCAGCCCGGACCAAGGGCTAGCCAAAAACACTCAGCACTTC; CDR3: CASSPDQGLAKNTQHF
D: NA; J: TRBJ2-2; V: TRBV6-5; size: NA; DNA: TGTGCCAGCAGTTATCGGGCCATTAACACCGGGGAGCTGTCTTTT; CDR3: CASSYRAINTGELSF
D: TRBD1; J: TRBJ1-2; V: TRBV29-1; size: NA; DNA: TGCGGGGGGCAACAGGGGGTTGGCTACACTTTC; CDR3: CGGQQGVGYTF
D: NA; J: TRBJ2-3; V: TRBV5-5; size: NA; DNA: TGTACTAGCCGAACCACAGATACGCAGTATTTT; CDR3: CTSRTTDTQYF
D: TRBD2; J: TRBJ2-1; V: TRBV6-2/TRBV6-3; size: NA; DNA: TGTGTCAGCAGTCCTGGACTAGGCAATACCAATGAGCAGTCCTTC; CDR3: CVSSPGLGNTNEQSF
D: TRBD2; J: TRBJ2-1; V: TRBV28; size: few; DNA: TGTGCCAGCAGAGGACTAGCGGGAGGGTCCTGGAAAGAGCAGTTCTTC; CDR3: CASRGLAGGSWKEQFF
D: TRBD2; J: TRBJ2-1; V: TRBV11-1; size: NA; DNA: TGTGCCATCAGCTCCACCTTTAGCGGGAGGTCCGTCAATGGACAGTTCTTC; CDR3: CAISSTFSGRSVNGQFF
D: NA; J: TRBJ1-2; V: TRBV12-3/TRBV12-4; size: many; DNA: TGTGCCAGCAGTTTAGGAGGCAGCTATGGCTACACCTTC; CDR3: CASSLGGSYGYTF
D: NA; J: TRBJ2-7; V: TRBV28; size: NA; DNA: TGTGCTAGCAGTTTAAGGGGGGTCGTCAAGACATCCTACGAGCAGTACTTC; CDR3: CASSLRGVVKTSYEQYF
D: NA; J: TRBJ1-1; V: TRBV6-1; size: NA; DNA: TGTGCCAGCAGTCTCAGGGGTATAGACACTGAAGCTTTCTTT; CDR3: CASSLRGIDTEAFF
D: TRBD1; J: TRBJ1-2; V: TRBV6-5; size: NA; DNA: TGTGCCAGCACCCAGGGGGCTCGGGAGGACTACACCTTC; CDR3: CASTQGAREDYTF
D: TRBD2; J: TRBJ2-6; V: TRBV6-2/TRBV6-3; size: NA; DNA: TGTGTCACCGGCCTAGCGGGATCAGCTGGGGCCAACCTCCTGACTTTC; CDR3: CVTGLAGSAGANLLTF
D: TRBD1; J: TRBJ1-2; V: TRBV11-1; size: few; DNA: TGTGCCAGCAGCTTAGACGGGACAGCTTCTAATGGCTGCACCTTC; CDR3: CASSLDGTASNGCTF
D: NA; J: TRBJ1-5; V: TRBV4-1; size: NA; DNA: TGCGCCAGCGCCAAGTATCTGACGGGGGTTAGCAATCACCCCCAGCATTTT; CDR3: CASAKYLTGVSNHPQHF
D: TRBD2; J: TRBJ2-5; V: TRBV7-2; size: NA; DNA: TGTGCCAGCCAGCGGGATAACGCGGGTCAGAGGATCCAGTACTTC; CDR3: CASQRDNAGQRIQYF
D: NA; J: TRBJ2-7; V: TRBV13; size: once; DNA: TGTGCCAGCAGCTCAACCCCAGGGGACGGGCAGTACTTC; CDR3: CASSSTPGDGQYF
D: TRBD1; J: TRBJ2-5; V: TRBV29-1; size: NA; DNA: TGTAGTGTTGAGGCAGGGGGAGAGACCCATTACTTC; CDR3: CSVEAGGETHYF
D: NA; J: TRBJ1-6; V: TRBV6-2/TRBV6-3; size: NA; DNA: TGTGCCAGCAGCGCACGAGCAACGGCTTCACTCCTCCACTTT; CDR3: CASSARATASLLHF
D: NA; J: TRBJ2-7; V: TRBV5-1; size: NA; DNA: TGCGCCAGCAGCCAAGGGGGAAGCTACTACGGGCAGTACTTC; CDR3: CASSQGGSYYGQYF
D: TRBD1; J: TRBJ2-7; V: TRBV2; size: few; DNA: TGTGCCAGCAGCTGGGACAGGGGAGTCGAGCAGTACTTC; CDR3: CASSWDRGVEQYF
D: NA; J: TRBJ2-1; V: TRBV12-3/TRBV12-4; size: NA; DNA: TGTGCCAGCAGTCTAGTGGGGGGCTCAGATGAGCATTTCTTC; CDR3: CASSLVGGSDEHFF
D: TRBD1; J: TRBJ1-2; V: TRBV29-1; size: NA; DNA: TGCAGCGTGGCATATACAGGGGGCGGCGGCTACACTTTC; CDR3: CSVAYTGGGGYTF
D: TRBD1; J: TRBJ2-7; V: TRBV6-2/TRBV6-3; size: NA; DNA: TGTGCCAGCAGAAGAACGACAGGGGTGGCCTGCGAGCAGTGCTTC; CDR3: CASRRTTGVACEQCF
D: NA; J: TRBJ1-4; V: TRBV28; size: few; DNA: TGTGCCAGCAGTTTAGCTATCGGACAGTCAACTAATGAAAAACTGTTTTTT; CDR3: CASSLAIGQSTNEKLFF
D: TRBD2; J: TRBJ2-7; V: TRBV6-5; size: NA; DNA: TGTGCCAGTGTGCGACTAGCCGGCGAGACAAGCTCCTACGAGCAGTACTTC; CDR3: CASVRLAGETSSYEQYF
D: NA; J: TRBJ2-1; V: TRBV28; size: NA; DNA: TGTGCCAGCAGTTATCCCCTATGCAGACCATACAATGAGCAGTTCTTC; CDR3: CASSYPLCRPYNEQFF